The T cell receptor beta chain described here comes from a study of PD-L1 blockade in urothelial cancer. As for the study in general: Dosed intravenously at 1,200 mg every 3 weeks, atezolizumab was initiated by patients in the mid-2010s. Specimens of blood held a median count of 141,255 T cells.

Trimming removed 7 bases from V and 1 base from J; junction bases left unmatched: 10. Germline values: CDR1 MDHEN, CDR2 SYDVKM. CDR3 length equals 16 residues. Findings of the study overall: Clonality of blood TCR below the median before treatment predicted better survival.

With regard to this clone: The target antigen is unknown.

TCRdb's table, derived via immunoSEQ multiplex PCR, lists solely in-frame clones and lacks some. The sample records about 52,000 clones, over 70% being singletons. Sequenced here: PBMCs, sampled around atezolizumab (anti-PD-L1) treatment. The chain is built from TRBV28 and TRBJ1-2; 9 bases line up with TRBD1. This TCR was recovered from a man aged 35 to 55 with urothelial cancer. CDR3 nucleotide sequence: TGTGCCAGCACCTGGACAGGGGTAACCCGTAACTATGGCTACACCTTC. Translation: CASTWTGVTRNYGYTF.